This T cell receptor (beta chain) was identified in a study of blood T cell repertoires in COVID-19. About the research overall: Specimens from acute and convalescent COVID-19 originated in the United States, Italy and Spain. The analysed material was cDNA or gDNA that came from T cells, B-cell-depleted T cells, or PBMCs.

V lost 3 bases to trimming and J lost 11 bases; unmatched junction nucleotides: 11. The CDR3 is 15 residues long. The germline V gene encodes CDR1 LGHDT and CDR2 YNNKEL (reference sequence). Across about 22 US areas, participants ranged in age from about 18 to 100 years. Recovery meant two consecutive negative NP/OP PCR tests, professional clearance, or resolved symptoms. Some clones are missing from TCRdb's copy, which holds only in-frame ones; the method was immunoSEQ multiplex PCR. This table has roughly 170,000 clones, more than 70% appearing once. The chain has TRBV3-1 (or the pseudogene TRBV3-2) and TRBJ1-5; 9 bases fit TRBD1. The clonotype comes from a man in his 60s who had recovered from COVID-19. Sequencing input: PBMCs or T cells enriched from blood (not recorded which). CDR3 loop: CASSQDRGPAGAQHF. The CDR3 nucleotides read TGTGCCAGCAGCCAGGACAGGGGTCCGGCTGGGGCCCAGCATTTT.